The text below deals with one T cell receptor (beta chain). Its cognate antigen is unknown. This sample includes further DNA sequences coding for the same CDR3. The healthy adult donors were HIV-negative and reported no recent acute infections or vaccinations. Generated by immunoSEQ multiplex PCR, the TCRdb table keeps only in-frame clones and is missing some. The sample contains around 2.5 million clones, 90% to 95% of which appear only once. The record originates from a study of shared clonotypes between healthy human individuals. Study-wide context: The study used three CD4 naive, three CD4 memory, two CD8 naive and one CD8 memory plate per donor.

Study results and caveats: In general, naive subsets displayed greater estimated richness than memory subsets did. The small donor group covered limited genetic and exposure diversity.

CDR3 size: 14 residues. V lost 0 bases and J 5 bases, leaving 10 bases between the germline ends. The germline CDR1 and CDR2 sequences are LGHNA and YNFKEQ. The sample was naive CD4+ T cells from PBMCs. Subset specified: CD45RA+ positively selected. This clonotype was sampled from a man aged 18 to 30 in good health. Some clones in this sample may be carry-over from other donors' samples. The chain employs TRBV4-2 and TRBJ1-2; tentatively, D is TRBD1 (5 bases). CDR3 in DNA: TGTGCCAGCAGCCAAGAGAGGGGCGGTTATGGCTACACCTTC. It encodes CASSQERGGYGYTF.